The next 3 T cell receptor beta chains were all read from a single sample in a study of blood T cell repertoires in COVID-19. The table came from immunoSEQ multiplex PCR; TCRdb's copy has only in-frame clones and leaves some out. Of 320,000 or so clones in the sample, over 80% were seen once. Sequenced: PBMCs or T cells enriched from blood (not recorded which). All receptors come from a young man who had recovered from COVID-19.

V is TRBV28 and J is TRBJ1-2; possibly TRBD1 for D (5 bases). From germline, CDR1 is MDHEN and CDR2 SYDVKM. Trimming removed 1 base from V and 0 bases from J, with 21 bases in between. The CDR3 sequence is 19 residues long. The CDR3 protein is CASSLFRASSRSANYGYTF. The CDR3 DNA is TGTGCCAGCAGTTTATTCAGGGCCTCAAGCCGATCAGCTAACTATGGCTACACCTTC.

This CDR3 reads CASRTTGGEGNQPQHF. The CDR3 bases are TGTGCAAGTCGCACGACAGGGGGCGAGGGCAATCAGCCCCAGCATTTT. The rearrangement uses TRBV12-2 and TRBJ1-5; TRBD1, the D gene given by the table, was not confirmed from the DNA. TRBV12-2 is a known pseudogene. The CDR3 sequence is 16 residues long.

The J gene is TRBJ1-1, the V gene TRBV6-1; D gene uncertain. Trimming pared 3 bases from V and 6 bases from J, leaving 14 bases between. CDR3 length equals 14 residues. Per the germline V gene, CDR1 is MNHNS and CDR2 is SASEGT. The CDR3 coding sequence is TGTGCCAGCAGTGATCGCGGGATGGGCGCTGAAGCTTTCTTT. Residues: CASSDRGMGAEAFF.